One T cell receptor (beta chain) is described in this entry. There are many counts of this clonotype. Its cognate antigen has yet to be identified. No per-base quality is available; no much larger clone lies one base away. CDR1 and CDR2, per the germline V gene, are MNHEY and SVGAGI. Reading from cysteine to phenylalanine, the CDR3 counts 16 amino acids. Only the CDR3 DNA is retained, 48 bases long and in frame from the first base. The V and J ends are trimmed by 2 bases and 3 bases, leaving 14 bases between them. Sample time point, as interpreted from the label and publication: longitudinal time-point 2. For unsorted PBMC libraries, 2 million PBMCs were used after storage in RNAlater at -80 degrees C until RNA extraction. The multiple sclerosis patients were enrolled in a US clinical protocol that evaluated disease progression with magnetic resonance imaging. Peripheral blood underwent Ficoll-Hypaque density gradient centrifugation to isolate PBMCs, which were then cryopreserved in liquid nitrogen.

This record belongs to a study of neurological immune-mediated disorders (dated 2019 in TCRdb). Regarding the research as a whole: Among the approximately 35 multiple sclerosis patients, relapsing-remitting MS accounted for some 30 and secondary progressive MS accounted for 3. The study compared peripheral blood TCR-beta repertoires of HTLV-I-associated myelopathy (HAM/TSP) patients, multiple sclerosis patients and healthy controls using UMI-based sequencing. Longitudinal samples, technical triplicates and paired sorted CD4+ and CD8+ T-cell subsets, alongside PBMC samples, were included among the approximately 110 TCR-beta libraries. Longitudinal HAM/TSP donors and healthy donors each had 3 time-points at intervals of about 3-40 months. The cohort was made up of around 70 subjects, consisting of roughly 15 HAM/TSP patients, about 34 multiple sclerosis patients and 20 or so healthy controls.

cDNA was synthesized by template-switch 5'RACE using a primer with a 10-nucleotide random unique molecular identifier that tagged each TCR transcript. Each sequencing run produced over 180 million TCR-beta sequences covering 15-18 subjects. The RNeasy kit was used to extract total RNA. The KAPA Real-time Library Amplification kit was used to amplify TCR-beta VDJ regions with primers targeting the TCR constant region and the 5'RACE anchor. Sample indexes and Illumina adaptors were added in a first PCR, after which library yield was increased in a second PCR. The roughly 650 bp TCR product was size-selected on a 2% E-gel SizeSelection system after Ampure bead purification. Before pooling, library quality was checked on a Bioanalyzer, concentration was measured with Qubit, and libraries were quantified with the Kapa Library Quantification kit. An Illumina HiSeq 2500 was used to sequence the libraries paired-end at 2 x 150 bp. To increase sequence diversity, about 25-31% phiX was spiked into each library pool. The published analysis was carried out like this. Quality-filtered reads were processed with the UMI-based MiGEC pipeline, which removed over 75% of raw TCR sequences during error correction. VDJ genes were aligned to IMGT germline references, and clonotypes were defined by unique CDR3 amino acid sequence plus V-J genes. Clonal expansion, Shannon diversity, and CDR3 relatedness (CalcPairwiseDistances, ClusterSamples) were evaluated with VDJtools, and phylogenetic trees were built with CLCbio workbench. A clone was classed as expanded if it had 8 or more unique UMIs, a cutoff based on coefficient-of-variation modelling across technical triplicates. The public reads were quality trimmed at Q25 with fastp and then assembled into clones with MiXCR by TCRdb, keeping productive beta chains. Every entry covers one CDR3 protein and lists the most common genes and DNA from its rows. The V and J calls were not made by the authors but by TCRdb's processing. This sample holds 65,000 to 95,000 distinct CDR3 sequences; almost 6% were observed only once. 7.9% of the sample is in the top ten clones.

Points the paper makes about the study in general: The MS cluster showed no association with clinical or MRI features, and the authors stated that larger cohorts are needed. No identical CDR3 amino acid sequences were shared among expanded clones across subjects, suggesting private TCR-beta repertoires in all groups. TCR clonal expansion was highest in HAM/TSP patients and lowest in MS patients, with MS patients falling below even healthy controls. In a phylogenetic analysis, the repertoires of 18 out of 34 MS patients fell into a single cluster of related CDR3 sequences, pointing to a possible signature at the repertoire level.

The chain is assembled from TRBV6-5 and TRBJ1-5; the D gene identity is not certain. This receptor was taken from a woman aged 55-75 years with multiple sclerosis. The sample consisted of PBMCs. The base sequence is TGTGCCAGCAGTTACCTGGGAGCGGGTACCAATCAGCCCCAGCATTTT. Translated, it gives CASSYLGAGTNQPQHF.